This T cell receptor beta chain was identified during a study of glioma-infiltrating T cells. Regarding the study as a whole: Shared blood CDR3 signature motifs marked patients with low tissue-blood divergence.

Germline CDR1 reads DFQATT; CDR2 reads SNEGSKA (reference sequence). There are 15 residues in the CDR3. Trimming shortened V by 0 bases and J by 0 bases, and 11 bases separated the two germline ends. Amplification of TCR alpha and beta CDR3 regions from RNA used iRepertoire nested multiplex PCR. Tissue mRNA or PBMC total RNA, roughly 95-400 ng, went into one-step reverse transcription and amplification. TCRdb independently ran MiXCR on the multiplex PCR reads; one entry per CDR3 protein. The profile covers around 390,000 distinct CDR3 sequences, with roughly two fifths appearing a single time and about 12% taken by the ten largest. Points on this clonotype: As yet, its antigen is unknown.

V gene TRBV20-1 combines with J gene TRBJ1-1, with a possible D match to TRBD1 (5 bases). Sample: glioma tissue, nonneoplastic brain tissue, or PBMCs (not recorded which). The sequence was collected from a human donor with low-grade glioma or glioblastoma, undergoing nonglioma brain surgery, or in good health (not recorded which). Written as DNA, the CDR3 is TGCAGTGCTAGAGATCTGGGACGGATGAACACTGAAGCTTTCTTT. Encoded protein: CSARDLGRMNTEAFF.